This T cell receptor beta chain was identified in a study of type 1 regulatory T cells. Study background: T-allo10 is an in vitro-generated, Tr1-enriched CD4 T cell product specific for alloantigen.

About this clonotype: Its target is unknown.

TCRdb reprocessed the reads via MiXCR and lists one record per CDR3 protein. The sample has 63,000 or so distinct CDR3 sequences, around 49% seen once. Germline V CDR1 and CDR2: SNHLY, FYNNEI. The CDR3 consists of 15 residues. Specimen: cultured non-Tr1 T cells, either the whole culture or a sorted T cell fraction (not recorded which). This chain joins TRBV2 and TRBJ1-5; no clear D. Matching the DNA end better, TRBJ2-3 makes the J call doubtful. The TCR originated in a human donor in good health. The CDR3 loop reads CASSEEVGGNQPQYF. The DNA for the CDR3 is TGTGCCAGCAGTGAAGAAGTGGGTGGCAATCAGCCCCAGTATTTT.